The 10 T cell receptor beta chains presented below share a single source sample, sequenced in a study of blood T cell repertoires in COVID-19. The data were produced by immunoSEQ multiplex PCR, yet TCRdb's version contains in-frame clones alone and is incomplete. The sample carries around 250,000 clones, 86% recorded once. Material: PBMCs or T cells enriched from blood (not recorded which). Source of these receptors: a woman in her forties or fifties who had recovered from COVID-19.

CDR3 amino acids: CASSRDSQPQHF. The CDR3 DNA is TGTGCCAGCAGCCGAGACAGTCAGCCCCAGCATTTT. The chain carries TRBV28 and TRBJ1-5, with D perhaps matching TRBD1 (5 bases). CDR1 and CDR2 from the germline V gene are MDHEN and SYDVKM. Trimming took off 6 bases at V and 6 bases at J, with 9 bases between the two ends. The CDR3 totals 12 residues. Full variable domain (outside the CDR3, taken from reference TRBV28 and TRBJ1-5): DVKVTQSSRYLVKRTGEKVFLECVQDMDHENMFWYRQDPGLGLRLIYFSYDVKMKEKGDIPEGYSVSREKKERFSLILESASTNQTSMYLCASSRDSQPQHFGDGTRLSIL.

The chain recombines TRBV4-3 with TRBJ1-6; D is perhaps TRBD1 (6 bases). Germline CDR1 LGHNA, CDR2 YSLEER. This CDR3 is 15 amino acids long. V dropped 1 base and J dropped 9 bases, with 13 bases sitting between them. The CDR3 DNA reads TGCGCCAGCAGCCAAGTGTCGGAACAGGGTTCACCCCTCCACTTT. Translation gives CASSQVSEQGSPLHF.

The genes are TRBV27 and TRBJ2-3; 7 nucleotides match TRBD1. CDR3 size: 13 residues. The J segment lost 6 bases and the V segment lost 5 bases, leaving 5 bases of the junction unmatched. The germline gives CDR1 MNHEY, CDR2 SMNVEV (reference sequence). CDR3 nucleotide sequence: TGTGCCAGCAGTGACAGGGTAGGGGATACGCAGTATTTT. This encodes CASSDRVGDTQYF.

The genes are TRBV25-1 and TRBJ2-7; D gene uncertain. CDR3 length equals 17 residues. Per the germline V gene, CDR1 is MGHDK and CDR2 is SYGVNS. The V gene lost 5 bases and the J gene lost 4 bases, with 24 bases spanning the gap. CDR3 coding DNA: TGTGCCAGCAGTAGCCAGACTTTCCCCTTCAACGATTACGAGCAGTACTTC. Encoded protein: CASSSQTFPFNDYEQYF.

V is TRBV28 and J is TRBJ1-5; D possibly corresponds to TRBD1 (5 bases). CDR1 and CDR2 (germline): MDHEN, SYDVKM. The CDR3 covers 14 residues. Trimming took 7 bases from V and 3 from J, leaving 13 bases between them. The CDR3 sequence is CASKGRGSNQPQHF. Here the CDR3 DNA reads TGTGCCAGCAAGGGCCGGGGGTCCAATCAGCCCCAGCATTTT.

The V call is TRBV7-9, the J call TRBJ2-1; 10 nucleotides align to TRBD1. J was trimmed by 8 bases and V by 5 bases; bases with no gene match: 9. CDR1 and CDR2 from the germline V gene are SEHNR and FQNEAQ (reference sequence). The CDR3 contains 15 residues. As DNA, the CDR3 is TGTGCCAGCAGCGCCCCGGGACAGGGGATTCATGAGCAGTTCTTC. Its translation: CASSAPGQGIHEQFF.

This clone has a single count. CDR3 in DNA: TGTGCCCCCTCAGGGGCGGGTCCCTCCTACGAGCAGTACTTC. Translated, it gives CAPSGAGPSYEQYF. The genes are TRBV27 and TRBJ2-7; D may be TRBD1 (6 bases). V lost 11 bases to trimming and J lost 0 bases, with 17 bases between them. The germline V gene encodes CDR1 MNHEY and CDR2 SMNVEV (reference sequence). The CDR3 loop spans 14 amino acids.

The chain recombines TRBV4-1 with TRBJ2-3, with D possibly being TRBD2 (7 bases). Between the trimmed V and J ends, which lost 0 bases and 6 bases, there was a span of 19 bases. This CDR3 has 17 amino acids. Germline-derived CDR1 and CDR2 are MGHRA and YSYEKL. The chain's CDR3 is CASSQEGEGGRGDTQYF. Written as DNA, the CDR3 is TGCGCCAGCAGCCAAGAGGGTGAGGGGGGGAGAGGGGATACGCAGTATTTT.

This clone appeared once. J is TRBJ1-1 and V is TRBV18, with TRBD1 as a possible D gene (5 bases). CDR1 is KGHSH, CDR2 LQKENI, per germline. This CDR3 is 14 amino acids long. Trimming removed 5 bases at V and 10 bases at J, with 20 bases between. The CDR3 DNA sequence: TGTGCCAGCTCATCCCGGGGCCCCCCTAGCGGAGCTTTCTTT. The encoded protein is CASSSRGPPSGAFF.

The rearrangement uses TRBV3-1 (or the pseudogene TRBV3-2) and TRBJ1-2; 8 positions agree with TRBD1. Germline V gene sequence: CDR1 LGHDT, CDR2 YNNKEL (reference sequence). The CDR3 is 15 amino acids. With V trimmed by 4 bases and J by 2 bases, 6 bases remained unmatched. The CDR3 nucleotides are TGTGCCAGCAGCCCCAGGACAGGGAGAAACTATGGCTACACCTTC. This sequence encodes CASSPRTGRNYGYTF.